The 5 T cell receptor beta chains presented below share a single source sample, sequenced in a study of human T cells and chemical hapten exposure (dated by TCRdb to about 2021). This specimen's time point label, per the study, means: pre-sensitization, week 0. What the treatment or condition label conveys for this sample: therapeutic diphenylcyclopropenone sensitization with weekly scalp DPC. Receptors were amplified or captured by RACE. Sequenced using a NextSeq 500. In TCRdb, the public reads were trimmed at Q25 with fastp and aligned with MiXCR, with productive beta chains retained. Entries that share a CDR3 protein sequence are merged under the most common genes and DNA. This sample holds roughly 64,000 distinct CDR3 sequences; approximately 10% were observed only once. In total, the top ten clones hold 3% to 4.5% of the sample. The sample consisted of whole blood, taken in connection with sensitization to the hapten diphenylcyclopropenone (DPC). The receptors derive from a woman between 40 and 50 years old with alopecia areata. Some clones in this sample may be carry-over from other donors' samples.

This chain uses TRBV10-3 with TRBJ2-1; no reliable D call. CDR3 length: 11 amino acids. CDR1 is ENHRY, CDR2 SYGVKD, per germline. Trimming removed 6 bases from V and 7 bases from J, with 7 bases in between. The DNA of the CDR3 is TGTGCCATCAGCCCCGGGAATGAGCAGTTCTTC. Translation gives CAISPGNEQFF.

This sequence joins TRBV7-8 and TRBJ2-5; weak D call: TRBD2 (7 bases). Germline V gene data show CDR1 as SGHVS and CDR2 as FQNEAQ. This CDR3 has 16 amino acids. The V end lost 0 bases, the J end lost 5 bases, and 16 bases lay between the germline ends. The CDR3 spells CASSLALRGGRETQYF. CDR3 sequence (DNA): TGTGCCAGCAGCTTAGCGCTTAGGGGGGGCCGGGAGACCCAGTACTTC.

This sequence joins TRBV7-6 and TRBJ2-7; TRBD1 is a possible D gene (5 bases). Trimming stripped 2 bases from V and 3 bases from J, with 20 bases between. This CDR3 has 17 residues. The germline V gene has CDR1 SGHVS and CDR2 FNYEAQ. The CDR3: CASSLSSSLAGLYEQYF. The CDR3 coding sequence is TGTGCCAGCAGCTTATCGTCTAGTCTGGCAGGGCTCTACGAGCAGTACTTC.

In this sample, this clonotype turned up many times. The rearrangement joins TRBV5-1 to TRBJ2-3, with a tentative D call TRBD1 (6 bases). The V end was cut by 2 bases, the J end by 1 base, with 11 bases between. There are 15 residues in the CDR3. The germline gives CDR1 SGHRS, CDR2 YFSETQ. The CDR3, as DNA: TGCGCCAGCAGCTTAGTGACAGGCGGCACAGATACGCAGTATTTT. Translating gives CASSLVTGGTDTQYF.

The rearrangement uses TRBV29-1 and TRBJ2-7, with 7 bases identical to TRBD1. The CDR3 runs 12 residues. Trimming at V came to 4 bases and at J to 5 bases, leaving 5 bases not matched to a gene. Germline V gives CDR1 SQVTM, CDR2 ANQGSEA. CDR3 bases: TGCAGCGTTGTCATAGGGGGCAACGAGCAGTACTTC. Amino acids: CSVVIGGNEQYF.